The entry below gives a single T cell receptor beta chain sequence along with its context. Antigen: not known. This entry is derived from a study of graft-versus-host responses after intestinal transplantation. The CDR3 has 16 residues. V lost 0 bases and J 7 bases, leaving 18 bases between the germline ends. CDR1 and CDR2 from the germline V gene are LNHDA and SQIVND (reference sequence). Generated by immunoSEQ multiplex PCR, the TCRdb table keeps only in-frame clones and is missing some. In the table there are approximately 88,000 clones, 85% to 90% of which are singletons. The sequencing here drew on unstimulated CD4+ T cells sorted from spleen or lymph node cells, taken before intestinal transplant. The rearrangement joins TRBV19 to TRBJ1-2; D gene uncertain. The TCR originated in a human donor who received an intestinal transplant. The CDR3 nucleotides read TGTGCCAGTAGTATAGACGAACCCGGGGATAACGGTGGCTACACCTTC. It yields the protein CASSIDEPGDNGGYTF.